This TCR beta chain was obtained from a study of OX40 agonist ivuxolimab in advanced cancers. Across the study: Every 2 weeks, ivuxolimab was infused into the patients intravenously at between 0.01 and 10 mg/kg. Cohort: around 79% men, mean age about 62, aged roughly 23 to 90.

The germline gives CDR1 MNHNY, CDR2 SVGAGI (reference sequence). V was pared by 6 bases and J by 2 bases, with 4 bases of the junction left unmatched. The CDR3 is 16 amino acids. Study-level points and caveats: At doses 0.1 to 3.0 mg/kg, CD4+ and CD8+ clones expanded.

Here immunoSEQ multiplex PCR was the method, and the copy in TCRdb shows in-frame clones only, minus some. The data contain 90,000 to 150,000 clones, around 89% of them singletons. The sample holds one count of this clone. The antigen remains undetermined. J is TRBJ2-3 and V is TRBV6-6; TRBD2 aligns across 14 bases. The receptor comes from an adult with an advanced solid tumor such as melanoma, head and neck, liver or kidney cancer. Material: CD4+ or CD8+ T cells sorted from blood, obtained in a trial of the OX40 agonist ivuxolimab. This CDR3 is CASSRGLAGVTDTQYF. The CDR3 nucleotides are TGTGCCAGCAGCCGGGGACTAGCGGGGGTCACAGATACGCAGTATTTT.